What follows describes a single T cell receptor (beta chain). The data were obtained in a study of Ad26.COV2.S vaccination and SARS-CoV-2 variants. Trimming took off 10 bases at V and 3 bases at J, with 15 bases between the two ends. Looked up from germline, CDR1 is SNHLY and CDR2 is FYNNEI. CDR3 length equals 13 residues. Treatment meaning: around 19 received Ad26.COV2.S at low or high dose, single or two shots; roughly 5 received placebo; per-sample allocation not given. It was on day 63 after the first vaccine or placebo injection that samples were taken. Here immunoSEQ multiplex PCR was the method, and the copy in TCRdb shows in-frame clones only, minus some. The sample includes about 370,000 clones, about 91% of them seen just once.

This TCR derives from a person aged 18-60 years who received the Ad26.COV2.S COVID-19 vaccine or a placebo. The chain carries TRBV2 and TRBJ1-1; no clear D gene. Sequencing was performed on peripheral blood, taken in a trial of Ad26.COV2.S vaccine versus placebo. The CDR3 protein is CATTRVMDTEAFF. In nucleotides, the CDR3 is TGTGCCACGACCCGGGTTATGGACACTGAAGCTTTCTTT. Full variable domain (outside the CDR3, taken from reference TRBV2 and TRBJ1-1): EPEVTQTPSHQVTQMGQEVILRCVPISNHLYFYWYRQILGQKVEFLVSFYNNEISEKSEIFDDQFSVERPDGSNFTLKIRSTKLEDSAMYFCATTRVMDTEAFFGQGTRLTVV.